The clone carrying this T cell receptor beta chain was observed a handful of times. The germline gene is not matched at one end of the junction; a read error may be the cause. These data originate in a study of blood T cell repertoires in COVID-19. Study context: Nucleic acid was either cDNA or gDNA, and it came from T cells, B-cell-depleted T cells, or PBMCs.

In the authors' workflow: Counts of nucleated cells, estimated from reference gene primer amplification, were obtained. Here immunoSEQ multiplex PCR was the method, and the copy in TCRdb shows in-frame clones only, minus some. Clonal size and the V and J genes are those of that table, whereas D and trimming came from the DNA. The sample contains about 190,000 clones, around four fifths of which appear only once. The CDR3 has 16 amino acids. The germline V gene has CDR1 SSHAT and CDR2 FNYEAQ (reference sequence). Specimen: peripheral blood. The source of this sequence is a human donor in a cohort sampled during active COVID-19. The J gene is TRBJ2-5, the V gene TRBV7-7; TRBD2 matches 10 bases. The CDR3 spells CASSRNSGGMKETQYF. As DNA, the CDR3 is TGTGCTAGCAGCAGAAATAGCGGGGGGATGAAGGAGACCCAGTACTTC. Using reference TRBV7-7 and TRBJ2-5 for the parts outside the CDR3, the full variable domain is GAGVSQSPRYKVTKRGQDVTLRCDPISSHATLYWYQQALGQGPEFLTYFNYEAQPDKSGLPSDRFSAERPEGSISTLTIQRTEQRDSAMYRCASSRNSGGMKETQYFGPGTRLLVL.